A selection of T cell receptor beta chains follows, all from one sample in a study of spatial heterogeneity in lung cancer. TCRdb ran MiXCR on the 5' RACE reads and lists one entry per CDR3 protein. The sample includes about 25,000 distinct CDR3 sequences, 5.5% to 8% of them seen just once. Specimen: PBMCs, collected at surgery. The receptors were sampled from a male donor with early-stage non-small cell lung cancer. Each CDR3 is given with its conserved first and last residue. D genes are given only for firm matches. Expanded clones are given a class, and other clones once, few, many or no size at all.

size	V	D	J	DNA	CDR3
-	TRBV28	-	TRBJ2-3	TGTGCCAGCAGTCCTTGGACAGGCGGGGGTGGCACAGATACGCAGTATTTT	CASSPWTGGGGTDTQYF
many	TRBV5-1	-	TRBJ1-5	TGCGCCAGCAGCTTGGACGGGTACAATCAGCCCCAGCATTTT	CASSLDGYNQPQHF
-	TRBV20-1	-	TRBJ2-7	TGCAGTGCTAGAATCCCGAACTACGAGCAGTACTTC	CSARIPNYEQYF
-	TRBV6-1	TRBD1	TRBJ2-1	TGTGCCAGCAGATGGGGACAGTACAATGAGCAGTTCTTC	CASRWGQYNEQFF
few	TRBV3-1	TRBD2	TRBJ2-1	TGTGCCAGCAGCCAAGAGCTACTAGCGGGTGGCAATGAGCAGTTCTTC	CASSQELLAGGNEQFF
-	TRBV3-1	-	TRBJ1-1	TGTGCCAGCAGGGTACAGGCTACTAACACTGAAGCTTTCTTT	CASRVQATNTEAFF
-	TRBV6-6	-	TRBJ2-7	TGTGCCAGCACGTGGGGCAGTTCCTACGAGCAGTACTTC	CASTWGSSYEQYF
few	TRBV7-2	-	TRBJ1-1	TGTGCCAGCAGCTTTAGTCCTACGAACACTGAAGCTTTCTTT	CASSFSPTNTEAFF
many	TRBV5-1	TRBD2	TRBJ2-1	TGCGCCAGCAGCCTTCCAGCGGGAGGGCCAGGGAATGAGCAGTTCTTC	CASSLPAGGPGNEQFF
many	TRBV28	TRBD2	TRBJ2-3	TGTGCCAGCAGTTCCCCCCCAGCGGGGTCGGGGGATACGCAGTATTTT	CASSSPPAGSGDTQYF
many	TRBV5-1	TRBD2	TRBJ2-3	TGCGCCAGCAGCGGTGGGACTAGCGGGTTTACAGATACGCAGTATTTT	CASSGGTSGFTDTQYF
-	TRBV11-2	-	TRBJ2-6	TGTGCCAGCAGCTTCTACGTGGCTGGGGCCAACGTCCTGACTTTC	CASSFYVAGANVLTF
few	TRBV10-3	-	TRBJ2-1	TGTGCCATCAGCCGGACCAATGAGCAGTTCTTC	CAISRTNEQFF
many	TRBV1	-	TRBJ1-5	TGCACCAGCAGCCAAGATAGGGCACTCAATCAGCCCCAGCATTTT	CTSSQDRALNQPQHF
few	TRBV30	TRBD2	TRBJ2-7	TGTGCCTGGAGAAGGACTAGCGGGAGTTACGAGCAGTACTTC	CAWRRTSGSYEQYF
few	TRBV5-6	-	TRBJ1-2	TGTGCCAGCAGAATCGAAGACTATGGCTACACCTTC	CASRIEDYGYTF
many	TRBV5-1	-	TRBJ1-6	TGCGCCAGCAGCACGGATCGCTTTAATAATTCACCCCTCCACTTT	CASSTDRFNNSPLHF
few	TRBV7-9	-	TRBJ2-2	TGTGCCACCAACGAGAGGGCGAGCACCGGGGAGCTGTTTTTT	CATNERASTGELFF
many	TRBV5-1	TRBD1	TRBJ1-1	TGCGCCAGCAGCGCCGGGACAGGAGGAGTAACTACTGAAGCTTTCTTT	CASSAGTGGVTTEAFF
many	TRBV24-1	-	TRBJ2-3	TGTGCCACCAGTGATCCTCTCCCCGGAGGGAGCACAGATACGCAGTATTTT	CATSDPLPGGSTDTQYF
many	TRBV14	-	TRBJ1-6	TGTGCCAGCAGCCAAGATGTGCCCGGACTTAATTCACCCCTCCACTTT	CASSQDVPGLNSPLHF
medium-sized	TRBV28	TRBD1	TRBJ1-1	TGTGCCAGCCGACCGGGACAGGGGGTTAAGGATGCTTTCTTT	CASRPGQGVKDAFF
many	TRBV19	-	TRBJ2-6	TGTGCCAGTAGTCCTTTACCCTCGGGGGTCGGGGCCAACGTCCTGACTTTC	CASSPLPSGVGANVLTF
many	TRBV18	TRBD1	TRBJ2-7	TGTGCCAGCTTCAATAACCGGGACAGGGTCAACGAGCAGTACTTC	CASFNNRDRVNEQYF
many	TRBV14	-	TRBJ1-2	TGTGCCAGCAGCCCGGCAGGAGCTGGCTACACCTTC	CASSPAGAGYTF
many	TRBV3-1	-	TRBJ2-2	TGTGCCAGCAGCCCAGGAGGGGGGCCCAACACCGGGGAGCTGTTTTTT	CASSPGGGPNTGELFF
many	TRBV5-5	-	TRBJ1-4	TGTGCCAGCAGCCGCGGGGGGACGACTAATGAAAAACTGTTTTTT	CASSRGGTTNEKLFF
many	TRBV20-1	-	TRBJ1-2	TGCAGTGCTAGAGCCCGCTCCGGGGGCGACTATGGCTACACCTTC	CSARARSGGDYGYTF
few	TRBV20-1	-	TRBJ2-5	TGCAGTGCTAGGTGGTTAGCTCGAGAGACCCAGTACTTC	CSARWLARETQYF
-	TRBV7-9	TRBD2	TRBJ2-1	TGTGCCAGCAGCTCCCGAAGGCTAGCGGGAGGTATTAATGAGCAGTTCTTC	CASSSRRLAGGINEQFF
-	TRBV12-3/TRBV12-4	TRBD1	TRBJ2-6	TGTGCCAGCAGTTTTGGGACAGGCCGATCTGGGGCCAACGTCCTGACTTTC	CASSFGTGRSGANVLTF
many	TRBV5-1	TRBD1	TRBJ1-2	TGCGCCAGCAGCCCCGGGACAGCCTTTCTCGGCTATGGCTACACCTTC	CASSPGTAFLGYGYTF
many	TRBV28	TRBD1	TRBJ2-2	TGTGCCAGCAGGACCTCCACAGGGGGCACCGGGGAGCTGTTTTTT	CASRTSTGGTGELFF
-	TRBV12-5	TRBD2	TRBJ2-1	TGTGCTAGTGGTTTGCCGTCGCAGACTAGCGGGAGGATCGATGAGCAGTTCTTC	CASGLPSQTSGRIDEQFF
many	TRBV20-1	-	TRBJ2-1	TGCAGTGCTGAGGGAGGCGGCTACAATGAGCAGTTCTTC	CSAEGGGYNEQFF
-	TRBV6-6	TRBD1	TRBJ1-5	TGTGCCAGCAGTTACGAGACAGGGGGTCAGCCCCAGCATTTT	CASSYETGGQPQHF
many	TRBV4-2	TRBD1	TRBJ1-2	TGTGCCAGCAGCCAAGTATCCACTGGGACAGGGAACTATGGCTACACCTTC	CASSQVSTGTGNYGYTF
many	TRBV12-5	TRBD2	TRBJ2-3	TGTGCTAGTGGTTTGGGACTAGCGGGAGTACCAGATACGCAGTATTTT	CASGLGLAGVPDTQYF
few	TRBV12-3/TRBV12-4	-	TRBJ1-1	TGTGCCAGCAGATGGGGGGCCCAAAACACTGAAGCTTTCTTT	CASRWGAQNTEAFF
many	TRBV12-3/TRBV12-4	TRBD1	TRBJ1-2	TGTGCCAGCAGTTCACAGGGGGCTAACTATGGCTACACCTTC	CASSSQGANYGYTF
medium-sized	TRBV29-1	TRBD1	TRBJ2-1	TGCAGCGTTGAGTGGGACAGGGCTTACAATGAGCAGTTCTTC	CSVEWDRAYNEQFF
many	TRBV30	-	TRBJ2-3	TGTGCCTGGAGTGTACTGGGGGATACGCAGTATTTT	CAWSVLGDTQYF
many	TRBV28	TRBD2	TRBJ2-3	TGTGCCAGCTTTAGCGGGAGGGGAGATACGCAGTATTTT	CASFSGRGDTQYF
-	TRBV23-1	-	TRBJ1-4	TGCGCCAGCAGTCGCGGCTGGACGGCAACTAATGAAAAACTGTTTTTT	CASSRGWTATNEKLFF
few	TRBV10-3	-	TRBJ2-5	TGTGCCATCAGTGAAATCAGGGACCAAGAGACCCAGTACTTC	CAISEIRDQETQYF
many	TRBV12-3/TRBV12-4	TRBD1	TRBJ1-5	TGTGCCAGCAGTCGGGACAGCAGCAATCAGCCCCAGCATTTT	CASSRDSSNQPQHF
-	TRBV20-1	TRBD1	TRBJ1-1	TGCAGTGCTAGAGGGGACAGGGATTCTGAAGCTTTCTTT	CSARGDRDSEAFF
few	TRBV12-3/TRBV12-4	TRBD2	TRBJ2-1	TGTGCCAGCAGTTTCCCGGGACTAGCCCCCGACAATGAGCAGTTCTTC	CASSFPGLAPDNEQFF
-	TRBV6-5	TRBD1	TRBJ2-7	TGTGCCAGCAGTGCCGGACAGGTTCAAGCCTACGAGCAGTACTTC	CASSAGQVQAYEQYF
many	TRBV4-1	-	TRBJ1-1	TGCGCCAGCAGCCAGAAGAATGGATTTCTGAACACTGAAGCTTTCTTT	CASSQKNGFLNTEAFF
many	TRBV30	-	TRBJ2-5	TGTGCCTGGAGTGGTCATAGAGGGAGCGAGACCCAGTACTTC	CAWSGHRGSETQYF
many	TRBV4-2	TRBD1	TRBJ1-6	TGTGCCAGCAGCCAAGAATCAGGGGGCGGTTCACCCCTCCACTTT	CASSQESGGGSPLHF
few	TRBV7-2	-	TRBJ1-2	TGTGCCAGCAGCCAGTCAGGCAGTAACTATGGCTACACCTTC	CASSQSGSNYGYTF
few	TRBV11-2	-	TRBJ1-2	TGTGCCAGCAGCCCAGATCTTAACTATGGCTACACCTTC	CASSPDLNYGYTF
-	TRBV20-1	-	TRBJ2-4	TGCAGTGCTAGAGATCTCGATGGCCTAGCTGCAGGGGTTCAGTACTTC	CSARDLDGLAAGVQYF
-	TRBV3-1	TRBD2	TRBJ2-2	TGTGCCAGCAGGCAGACTAGCGGGATCACCGGGGAGCTGTTTTTT	CASRQTSGITGELFF
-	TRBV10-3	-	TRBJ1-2	TGTGCCATCAGTGAGATCCGGACAGAGCGCTATGGCTACACCTTC	CAISEIRTERYGYTF
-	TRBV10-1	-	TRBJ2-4	TGCGCCAGCAGTGAGTCGGTGGGGTTCGAAAACATTCAGTACTTC	CASSESVGFENIQYF